This T cell receptor (beta chain) was observed in a study of cytomegalovirus exposure and HLA in healthy donors. J was trimmed by 8 bases and V by 6 bases; bases with no gene match: 6. Germline values: CDR1 SGHTA, CDR2 FQGNSA. The CDR3 loop spans 13 amino acids. Primers for the PCR totalled 60 Vbeta and 13 Jbeta. Repertoires were generated with immunoSEQ multiplex PCR, while TCRdb's copy carries only in-frame clones and drops some. The sample lists 100,000 to 150,000 clones, roughly 73% occurring once. The TCR originated in a man between 60 and 75 years old in good health and CMV-seropositive. The rearrangement links TRBV7-2 to TRBJ2-2, with 7 bases that match TRBD1. The sample consisted of PBMCs. CDR3 nucleotide sequence: TGTGCCAGCAGACGGGACAGTACGGGGGAGCTGTTTTTT. Translating gives CASRRDSTGELFF. The full variable domain, its missing parts supplied by reference TRBV7-2 and TRBJ2-2, is GAGVSQSPSNKVTEKGKDVELRCDPISGHTALYWYRQSLGQGLEFLIYFQGNSAPDKSGLPSDRFSAERTGGSVSTLTIQRTQQEDSAVYLCASRRDSTGELFFGEGSRLTVL.